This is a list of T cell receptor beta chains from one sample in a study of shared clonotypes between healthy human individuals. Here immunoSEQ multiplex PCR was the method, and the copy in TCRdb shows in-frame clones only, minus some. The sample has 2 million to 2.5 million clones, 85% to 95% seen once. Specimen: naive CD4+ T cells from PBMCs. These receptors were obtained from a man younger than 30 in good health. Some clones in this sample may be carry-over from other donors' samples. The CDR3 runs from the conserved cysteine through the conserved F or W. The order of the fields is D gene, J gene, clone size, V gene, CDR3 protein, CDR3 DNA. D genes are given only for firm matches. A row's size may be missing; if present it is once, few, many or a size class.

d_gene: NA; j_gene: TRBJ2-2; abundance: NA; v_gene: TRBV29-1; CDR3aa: CSGRRGAGELFF; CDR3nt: TGCAGTGGTCGCCGGGGTGCCGGGGAGCTGTTTTTT
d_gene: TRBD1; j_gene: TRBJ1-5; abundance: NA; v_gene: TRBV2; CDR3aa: CASSEAARTGRQPQHF; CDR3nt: TGTGCCAGCAGTGAAGCGGCAAGGACAGGGAGGCAGCCCCAGCATTTT
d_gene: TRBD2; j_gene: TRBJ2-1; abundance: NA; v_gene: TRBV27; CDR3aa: CASSLSMRGGSYNEQFF; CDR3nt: TGTGCCAGCAGTTTATCGATGCGGGGGGGCTCCTACAATGAGCAGTTCTTC
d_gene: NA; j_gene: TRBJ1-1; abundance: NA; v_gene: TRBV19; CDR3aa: CASSKDRELEAFF; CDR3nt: TGTGCCAGTAGTAAGGACAGAGAGCTTGAAGCTTTCTTT
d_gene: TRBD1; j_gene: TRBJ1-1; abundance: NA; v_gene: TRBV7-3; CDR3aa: CASSAGQNHEAFF; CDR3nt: TGTGCCAGCAGCGCGGGACAGAACCATGAAGCTTTCTTT
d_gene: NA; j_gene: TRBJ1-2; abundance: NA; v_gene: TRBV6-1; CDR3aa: CASSDPGGGYGYTF; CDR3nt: TGTGCCAGCAGTGATCCCGGGGGTGGCTATGGCTACACCTTC
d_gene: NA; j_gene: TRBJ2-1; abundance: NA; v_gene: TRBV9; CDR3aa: CASSVGGGTRAYNEQFF; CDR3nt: TGTGCCAGCAGCGTCGGTGGAGGCACCCGGGCCTACAATGAGCAGTTCTTC
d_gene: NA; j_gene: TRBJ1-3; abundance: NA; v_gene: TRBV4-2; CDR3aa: CASSQEVQGSGNTIYF; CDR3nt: TGTGCCAGCAGCCAAGAGGTGCAGGGTTCTGGAAACACCATATATTTT
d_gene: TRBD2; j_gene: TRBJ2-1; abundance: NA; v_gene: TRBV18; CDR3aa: CASSVRLAETYNEQFF; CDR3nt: TGTGCCAGCTCAGTGAGGCTAGCGGAGACCTACAATGAGCAGTTCTTC
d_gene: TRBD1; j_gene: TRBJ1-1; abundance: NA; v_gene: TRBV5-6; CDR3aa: CASSLTGPNTEAFF; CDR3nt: TGTGCCAGCAGTTTGACAGGGCCGAACACTGAAGCTTTCTTT
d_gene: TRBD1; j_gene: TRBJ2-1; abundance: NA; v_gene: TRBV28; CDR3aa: CASSPSTGAYNEQFF; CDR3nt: TGTGCCAGCAGCCCGAGCACAGGGGCCTACAATGAGCAGTTCTTC
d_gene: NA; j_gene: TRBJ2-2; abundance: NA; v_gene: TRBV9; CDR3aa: CASSVGSAGDVTGELFF; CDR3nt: TGTGCCAGCAGCGTAGGCTCGGCAGGGGACGTTACCGGGGAGCTGTTTTTT
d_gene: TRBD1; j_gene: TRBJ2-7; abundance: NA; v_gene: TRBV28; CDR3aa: CASSLDRATYEQYF; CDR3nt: TGTGCCAGCAGTTTAGACAGGGCGACCTACGAGCAGTACTTC
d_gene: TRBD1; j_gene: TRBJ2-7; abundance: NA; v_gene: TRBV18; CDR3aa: CASSLGQGRTYEQYF; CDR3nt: TGTGCCAGCTCGCTAGGACAGGGTAGGACCTACGAGCAGTACTTC
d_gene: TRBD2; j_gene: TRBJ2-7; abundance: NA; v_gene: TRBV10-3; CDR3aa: CAIREGLAGAYEQYF; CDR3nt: TGTGCCATTCGGGAAGGGCTAGCGGGAGCCTACGAGCAGTACTTC
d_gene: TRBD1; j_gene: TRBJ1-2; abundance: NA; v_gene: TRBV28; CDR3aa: CASSKTDRVGYGYTF; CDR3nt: TGTGCCAGCAGCAAAACTGACAGGGTGGGCTATGGCTACACCTTC
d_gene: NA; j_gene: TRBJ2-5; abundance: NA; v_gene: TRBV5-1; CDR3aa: CASRTTPQEETQYF; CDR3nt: TGCGCCAGCAGAACGACTCCCCAGGAGGAGACCCAGTACTTC
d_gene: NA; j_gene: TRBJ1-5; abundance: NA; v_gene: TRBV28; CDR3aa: CASSLEAGSQPQHF; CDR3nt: TGTGCCAGCAGTTTAGAGGCAGGGAGTCAGCCCCAGCATTTT
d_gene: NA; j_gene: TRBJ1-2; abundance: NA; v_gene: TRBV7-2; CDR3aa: CASSLNSQGTYGYTF; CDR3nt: TGTGCCAGCAGCTTAAATTCACAGGGAACCTATGGCTACACCTTC
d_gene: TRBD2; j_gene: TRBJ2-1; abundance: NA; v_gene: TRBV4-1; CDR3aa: CASSQGVAGRNNEQFF; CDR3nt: TGCGCCAGCAGCCAAGGGGTAGCGGGAAGGAACAATGAGCAGTTCTTC
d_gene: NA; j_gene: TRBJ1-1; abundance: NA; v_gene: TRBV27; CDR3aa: CASSHPDQPEAFF; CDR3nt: TGTGCCAGCAGCCACCCGGACCAGCCTGAAGCTTTCTTT
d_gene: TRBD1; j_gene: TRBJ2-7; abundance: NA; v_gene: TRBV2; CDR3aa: CASRPGQGPSEQYF; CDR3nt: TGTGCCAGTCGCCCGGGACAGGGGCCCTCCGAGCAGTACTTC
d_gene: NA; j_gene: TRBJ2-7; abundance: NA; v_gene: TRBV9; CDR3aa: CASSPTRPQGGEQYF; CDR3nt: TGTGCCAGCAGCCCTACCCGACCACAGGGCGGCGAGCAGTACTTC
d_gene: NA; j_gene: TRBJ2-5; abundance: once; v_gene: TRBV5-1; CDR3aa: CASSLARAETQYF; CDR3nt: TGCGCCAGCAGCTTGGCCAGGGCCGAGACCCAGTACTTC
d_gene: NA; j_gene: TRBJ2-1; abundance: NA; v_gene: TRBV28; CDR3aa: CASSWDSYNEQFF; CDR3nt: TGTGCCAGCAGTTGGGACTCCTACAATGAGCAGTTCTTC
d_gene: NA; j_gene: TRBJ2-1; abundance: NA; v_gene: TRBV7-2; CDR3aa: CASSSRRAEQFF; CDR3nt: TGTGCCAGCAGCAGCAGGAGGGCTGAGCAGTTCTTC
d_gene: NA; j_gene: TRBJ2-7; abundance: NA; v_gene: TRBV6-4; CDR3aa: CASSDGGRVSAEYF; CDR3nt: TGTGCCAGCAGTGACGGGGGCAGGGTGAGTGCCGAGTACTTC
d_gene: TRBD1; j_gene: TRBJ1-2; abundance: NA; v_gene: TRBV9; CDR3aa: CASSVGGQGAGYTF; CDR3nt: TGTGCCAGCAGCGTAGGCGGACAGGGGGCGGGCTACACCTTC
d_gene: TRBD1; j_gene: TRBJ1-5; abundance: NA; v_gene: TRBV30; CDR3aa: CAWSPTGAQPQHF; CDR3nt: TGTGCCTGGAGTCCCACAGGGGCTCAGCCCCAGCATTTT
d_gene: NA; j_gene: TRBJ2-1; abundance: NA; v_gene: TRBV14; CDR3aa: CASSRPGSETYNEQFF; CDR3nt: TGTGCCAGCAGCCGACCGGGCTCCGAGACCTACAATGAGCAGTTCTTC
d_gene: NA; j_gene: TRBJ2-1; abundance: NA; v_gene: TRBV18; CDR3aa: CASSPGVGGGGEQFF; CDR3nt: TGTGCCAGCTCACCAGGGGTAGGCGGCGGCGGTGAGCAGTTCTTC
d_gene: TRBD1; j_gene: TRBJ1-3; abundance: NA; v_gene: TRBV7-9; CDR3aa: CASSLTRDSPGNTIYF; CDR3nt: TGTGCCAGCAGCTTAACCCGGGACAGCCCTGGAAACACCATATATTTT
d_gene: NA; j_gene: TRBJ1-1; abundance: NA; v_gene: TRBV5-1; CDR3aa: CASSLALGRTEAFF; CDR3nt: TGCGCCAGCAGCTTGGCGTTAGGGAGAACTGAAGCTTTCTTT
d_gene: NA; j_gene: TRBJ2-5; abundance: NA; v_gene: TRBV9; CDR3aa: CASSVYGQQETQYF; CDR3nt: TGTGCCAGCAGCGTATATGGCCAGCAAGAGACCCAGTACTTC
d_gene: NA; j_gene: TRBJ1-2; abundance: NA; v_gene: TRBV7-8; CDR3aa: CASSDLVRVPLVDGYTF; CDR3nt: TGTGCCAGCAGCGACCTTGTTAGGGTCCCTTTGGTGGATGGCTACACCTTC
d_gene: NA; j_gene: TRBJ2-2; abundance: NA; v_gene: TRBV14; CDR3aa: CASSWQGAGELFF; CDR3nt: TGTGCCAGCAGTTGGCAGGGCGCCGGGGAGCTGTTTTTT
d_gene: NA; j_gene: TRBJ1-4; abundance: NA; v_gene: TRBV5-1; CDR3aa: CASSLDSTNEKLFF; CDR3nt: TGCGCCAGCAGCTTGGATTCTACTAATGAAAAACTGTTTTTT
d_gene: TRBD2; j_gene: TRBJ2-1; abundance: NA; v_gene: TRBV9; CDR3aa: CASSVESWAGGEQFF; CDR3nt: TGTGCCAGCAGCGTAGAATCTTGGGCGGGAGGTGAGCAGTTCTTC
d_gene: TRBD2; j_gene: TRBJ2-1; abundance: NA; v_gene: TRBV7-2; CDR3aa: CASTVTSGVYNEQFF; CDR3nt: TGTGCCAGCACCGTAACTAGCGGGGTCTACAATGAGCAGTTCTTC
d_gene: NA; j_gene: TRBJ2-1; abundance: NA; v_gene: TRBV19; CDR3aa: CASSTPRRSSYNEQFF; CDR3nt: TGTGCCAGTAGTACCCCTCGGCGAAGCTCCTACAATGAGCAGTTCTTC
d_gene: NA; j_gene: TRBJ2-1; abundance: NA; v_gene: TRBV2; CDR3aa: CASSEWGIYEQFF; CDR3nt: TGTGCCAGCAGTGAATGGGGGATCTATGAGCAGTTCTTC
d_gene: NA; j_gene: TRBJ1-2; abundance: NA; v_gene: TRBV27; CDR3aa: CASSRGSYGYTF; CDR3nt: TGTGCCAGCAGCAGGGGAAGCTATGGCTACACCTTC
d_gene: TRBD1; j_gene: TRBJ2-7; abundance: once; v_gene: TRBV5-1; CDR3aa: CASSPVGQGYEQYF; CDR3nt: TGCGCCAGCAGCCCGGTTGGACAGGGGTACGAGCAGTACTTC
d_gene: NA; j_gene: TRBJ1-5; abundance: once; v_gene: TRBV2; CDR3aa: CASEDSVNQPQHF; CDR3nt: TGTGCCAGTGAGGACAGTGTCAATCAGCCCCAGCATTTT
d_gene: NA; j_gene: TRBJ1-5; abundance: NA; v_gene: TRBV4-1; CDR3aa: CASSQDSPRDQPQHF; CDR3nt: TGCGCCAGCAGCCAAGATTCCCCCAGGGATCAGCCCCAGCATTTT
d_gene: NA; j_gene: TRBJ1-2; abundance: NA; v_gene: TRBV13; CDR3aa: CASSPGAYGYTF; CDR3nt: TGTGCCAGCAGCCCCGGGGCCTATGGCTACACCTTC
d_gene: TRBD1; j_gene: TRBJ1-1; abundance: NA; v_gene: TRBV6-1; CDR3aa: CASSEYRGGTEAFF; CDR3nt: TGTGCCAGCAGTGAATACAGGGGCGGCACTGAAGCTTTCTTT
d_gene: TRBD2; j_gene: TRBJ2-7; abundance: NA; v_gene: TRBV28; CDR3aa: CASSSPLAGGLGVYEQYF; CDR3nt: TGTGCCAGCAGTTCTCCGCTAGCGGGAGGCTTGGGGGTCTACGAGCAGTACTTC
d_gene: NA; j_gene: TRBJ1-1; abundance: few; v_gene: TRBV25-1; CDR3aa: CASSEYLAHEAFF; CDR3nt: TGTGCCAGCAGTGAATATTTAGCCCATGAAGCTTTCTTT
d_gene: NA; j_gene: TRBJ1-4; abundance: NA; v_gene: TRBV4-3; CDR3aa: CASSQELEEKLFF; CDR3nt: TGCGCCAGCAGCCAAGAATTAGAGGAAAAACTGTTTTTT
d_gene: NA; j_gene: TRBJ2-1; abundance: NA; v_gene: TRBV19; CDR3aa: CASSIDSRVAYNEQFF; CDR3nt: TGTGCCAGTAGTATAGATTCCCGAGTAGCCTACAATGAGCAGTTCTTC
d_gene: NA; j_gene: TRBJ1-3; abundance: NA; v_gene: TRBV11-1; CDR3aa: CASSDRWTGNTIYF; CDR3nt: TGTGCCAGCAGCGACCGATGGACTGGAAACACCATATATTTT
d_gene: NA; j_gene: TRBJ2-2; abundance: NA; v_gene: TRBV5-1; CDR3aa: CASSDLGAGTGELFF; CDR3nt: TGCGCCAGCAGCGACCTAGGCGCGGGGACCGGGGAGCTGTTTTTT
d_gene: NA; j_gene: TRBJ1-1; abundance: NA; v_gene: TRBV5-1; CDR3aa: CASSLLSRVNTEAFF; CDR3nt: TGCGCCAGCAGCTTACTTTCCCGGGTGAACACTGAAGCTTTCTTT
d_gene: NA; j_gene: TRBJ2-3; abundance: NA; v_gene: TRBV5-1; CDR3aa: CASSLGHPGTDTQYF; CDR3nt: TGCGCCAGCAGCTTGGGGCACCCGGGCACAGATACGCAGTATTTT